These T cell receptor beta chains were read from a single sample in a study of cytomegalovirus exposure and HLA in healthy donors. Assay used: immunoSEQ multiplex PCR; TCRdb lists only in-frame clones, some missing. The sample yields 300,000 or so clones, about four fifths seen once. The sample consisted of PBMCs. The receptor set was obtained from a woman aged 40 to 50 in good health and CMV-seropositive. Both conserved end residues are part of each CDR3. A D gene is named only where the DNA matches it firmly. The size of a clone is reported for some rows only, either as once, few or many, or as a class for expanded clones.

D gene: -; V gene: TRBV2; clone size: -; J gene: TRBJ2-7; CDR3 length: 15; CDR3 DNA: TGTGCCAGCAGTGAACCCCTGGCGGGAATCTACGAGCAGTACTTC; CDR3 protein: CASSEPLAGIYEQYF
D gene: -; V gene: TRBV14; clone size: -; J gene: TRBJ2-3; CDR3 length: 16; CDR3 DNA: TGTGCCAGCAGCCAAGTGCGGGTCGATAGCACAGATACGCAGTATTTT; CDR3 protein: CASSQVRVDSTDTQYF
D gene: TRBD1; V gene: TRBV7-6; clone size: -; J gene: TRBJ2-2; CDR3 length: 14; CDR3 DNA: TGTGCCAGCAGCCCCGGGACAGGTACCGGGGAGCTGTTTTTT; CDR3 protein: CASSPGTGTGELFF
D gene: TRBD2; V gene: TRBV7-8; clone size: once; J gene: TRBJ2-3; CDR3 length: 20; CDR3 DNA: TGTGCCAGCAGCTTAGCGTTCAGGACTAGCGTAGCCGCTAGCACAGATACGCAGTATTTT; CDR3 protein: CASSLAFRTSVAASTDTQYF
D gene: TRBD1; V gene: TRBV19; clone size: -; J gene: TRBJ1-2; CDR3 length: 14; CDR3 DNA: TGTGCCAGTAGTACACAGGGGGCGCTTTTTGGCTACACCTTC; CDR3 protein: CASSTQGALFGYTF
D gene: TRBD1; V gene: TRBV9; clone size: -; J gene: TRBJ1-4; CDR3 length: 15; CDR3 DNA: TGTGCCAGCAGCTCTCGCCAGGGGGAGAATGAAAAACTGTTTTTT; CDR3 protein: CASSSRQGENEKLFF
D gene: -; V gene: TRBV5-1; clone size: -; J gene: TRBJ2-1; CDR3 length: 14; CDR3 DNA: TGCGCCAGCAGCGTCGAGAGCTCCTACAATGAGCAGTTCTTC; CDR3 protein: CASSVESSYNEQFF
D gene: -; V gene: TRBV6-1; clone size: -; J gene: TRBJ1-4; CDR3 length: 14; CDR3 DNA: TGTGCCAGCATTATAGACAGCCTTAATGAAAAACTGTTTTTT; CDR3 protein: CASIIDSLNEKLFF
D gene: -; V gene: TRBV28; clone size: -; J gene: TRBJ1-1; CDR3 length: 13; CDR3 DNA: TGTGCCAGCAGTCCTCCAGGGTACGGGGAAGCTTTCTTT; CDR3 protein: CASSPPGYGEAFF
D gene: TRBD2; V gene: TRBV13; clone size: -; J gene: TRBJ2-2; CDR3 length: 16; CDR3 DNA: TGTGCCAGCAGCTTAGATGCTAGCGGGAACACCGGGGAGCTGTTTTTT; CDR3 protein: CASSLDASGNTGELFF
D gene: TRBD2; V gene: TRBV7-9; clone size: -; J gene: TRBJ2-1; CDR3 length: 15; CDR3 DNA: TGTGCCAGCAGTCGACAGCTAGCGGGAGACAATGAGCAGTTCTTC; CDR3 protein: CASSRQLAGDNEQFF
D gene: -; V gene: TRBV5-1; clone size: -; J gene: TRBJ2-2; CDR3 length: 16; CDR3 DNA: TGCGCCAGCAGCTTGGGATTGGCCGCCAACACCGGGGAGCTGTTTTTT; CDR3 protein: CASSLGLAANTGELFF
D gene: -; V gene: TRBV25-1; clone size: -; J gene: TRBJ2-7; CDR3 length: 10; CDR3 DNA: TGTGCCTCCCAGGACTACGAGCAGTACTTC; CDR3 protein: CASQDYEQYF
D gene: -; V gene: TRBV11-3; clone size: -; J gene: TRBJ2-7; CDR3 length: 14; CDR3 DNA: TGTGCCAGCAGCTTCCGCGGTGCTGGGTGGGAGCAGTACTTC; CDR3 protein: CASSFRGAGWEQYF
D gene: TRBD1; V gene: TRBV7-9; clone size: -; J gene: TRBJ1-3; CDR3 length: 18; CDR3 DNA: TGTGCCAGCAGCCCCACTCGGACAGGCTTAAGCTCTGGAAACACCATATATTTT; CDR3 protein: CASSPTRTGLSSGNTIYF
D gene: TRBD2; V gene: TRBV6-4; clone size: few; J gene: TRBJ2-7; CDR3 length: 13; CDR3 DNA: TGTGCCAGCAGTTTTAGCGGGGGCTACGAGCAGTACTTC; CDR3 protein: CASSFSGGYEQYF
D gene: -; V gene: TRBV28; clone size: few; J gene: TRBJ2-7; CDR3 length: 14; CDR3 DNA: TGTGCCAGCAGTTTGATCAGGGCCCACTACGAGCAGTACTTC; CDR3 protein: CASSLIRAHYEQYF
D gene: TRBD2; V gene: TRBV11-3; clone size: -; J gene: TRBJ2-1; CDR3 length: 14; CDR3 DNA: TGTGCCAGCAGCTTAGATCGGGGGGTCCATGAGCAGTTCTTC; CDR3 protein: CASSLDRGVHEQFF
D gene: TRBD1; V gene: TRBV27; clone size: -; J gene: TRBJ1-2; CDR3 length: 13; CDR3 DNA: TGTGCCAGCAAACCCGGACAGGGCTATGGCTACACCTTC; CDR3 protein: CASKPGQGYGYTF
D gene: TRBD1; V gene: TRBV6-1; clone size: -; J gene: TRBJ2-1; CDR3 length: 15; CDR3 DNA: TGTGCCAGCAGTGAAAGGGGACAGGGTTTCAATGAGCAGTTCTTC; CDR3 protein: CASSERGQGFNEQFF
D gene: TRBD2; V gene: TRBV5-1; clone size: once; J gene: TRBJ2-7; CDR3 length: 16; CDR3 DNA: TGCGCCAGCAGCTTAGCGGGAGCTGCAAACTCCTACGAGCAGTACTTC; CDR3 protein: CASSLAGAANSYEQYF
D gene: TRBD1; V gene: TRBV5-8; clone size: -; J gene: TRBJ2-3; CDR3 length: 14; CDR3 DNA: TGTGCCAGCAGCTCGGGACAGGGCACAGATACGCAGTATTTT; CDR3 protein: CASSSGQGTDTQYF
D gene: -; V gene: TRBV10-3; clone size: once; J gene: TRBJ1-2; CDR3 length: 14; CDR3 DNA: TGTGCCATCAGTGAGGTTGTAGGAGGAGGTGGCTACACCTTC; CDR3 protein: CAISEVVGGGGYTF
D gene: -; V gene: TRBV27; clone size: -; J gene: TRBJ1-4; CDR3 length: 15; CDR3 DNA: TGTGCCAGCAGTCGGGAAGGGCGGAATTCTGAAAAACTGTTTTTT; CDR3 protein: CASSREGRNSEKLFF
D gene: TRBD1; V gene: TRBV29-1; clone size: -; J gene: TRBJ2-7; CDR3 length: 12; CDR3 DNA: TGCAGCGTTGGGGACAGGGCGTACGAGCAGTACTTC; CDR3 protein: CSVGDRAYEQYF
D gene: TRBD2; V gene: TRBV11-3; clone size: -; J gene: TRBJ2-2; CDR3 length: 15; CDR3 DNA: TGTGCCAGCAGCCTCAGCGGGGCGAACACCGGGGAGCTGTTTTTT; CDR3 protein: CASSLSGANTGELFF
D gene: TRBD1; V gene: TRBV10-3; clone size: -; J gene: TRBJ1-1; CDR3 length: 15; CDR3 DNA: TGTGCCATCAGCCCGGGACAGGGGGCGGCCACTGAAGCTTTCTTT; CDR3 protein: CAISPGQGAATEAFF
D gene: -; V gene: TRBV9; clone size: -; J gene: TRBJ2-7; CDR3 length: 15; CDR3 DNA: TGTGCCAGCAGCGTAGACGGGAGCGGCACCTACGAGCAGTACTTC; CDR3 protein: CASSVDGSGTYEQYF
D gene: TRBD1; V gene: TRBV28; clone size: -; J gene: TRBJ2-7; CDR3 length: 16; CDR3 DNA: TGTGCCAGCAGTTCCCCTGGGGACAGGGGAACCTACGAGCAGTACTTC; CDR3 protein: CASSSPGDRGTYEQYF
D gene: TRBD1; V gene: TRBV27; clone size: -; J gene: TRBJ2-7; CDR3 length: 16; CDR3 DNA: TGTGCCAGCAGTCCATCGGACAGGGGGAAACCCTACGAGCAGTACTTC; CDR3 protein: CASSPSDRGKPYEQYF
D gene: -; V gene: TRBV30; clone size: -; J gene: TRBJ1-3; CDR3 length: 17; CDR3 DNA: TGTGCCTGGAGTCCCGAGGGCCTTCTTCTGGGAGGAAACACCATATATTTT; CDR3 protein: CAWSPEGLLLGGNTIYF
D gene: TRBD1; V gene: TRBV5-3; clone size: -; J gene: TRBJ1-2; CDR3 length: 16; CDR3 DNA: TGTGCCAGAAGCGGGGACAGGGCCCCATCCCTTTATGGCTACACCTTC; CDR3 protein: CARSGDRAPSLYGYTF
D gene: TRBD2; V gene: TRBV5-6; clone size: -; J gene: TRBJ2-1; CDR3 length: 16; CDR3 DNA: TGTGCCAGCAGCCGCCTGACTAGCGGGAGTCTCAATGAGCAGTTCTTC; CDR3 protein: CASSRLTSGSLNEQFF
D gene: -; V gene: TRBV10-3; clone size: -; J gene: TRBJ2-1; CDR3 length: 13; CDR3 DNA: TGTGCCATCCTGGCTAGCGTATACAATGAGCAGTTCTTC; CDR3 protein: CAILASVYNEQFF
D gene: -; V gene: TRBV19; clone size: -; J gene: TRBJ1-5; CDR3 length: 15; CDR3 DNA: TGTGCCAGTAGTATGGAGGGGTATAGCAATCAGCCCCAGCATTTT; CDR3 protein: CASSMEGYSNQPQHF
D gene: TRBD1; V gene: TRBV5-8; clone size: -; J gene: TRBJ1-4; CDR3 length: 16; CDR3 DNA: TGTGCCAGCAGCTTGGAAGGGGGCACCACTAATGAAAAACTGTTTTTT; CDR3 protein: CASSLEGGTTNEKLFF
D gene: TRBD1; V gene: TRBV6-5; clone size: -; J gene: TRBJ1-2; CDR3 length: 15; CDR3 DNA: TGTGCCAGCCGGGGACAGGGGGCCCCTAACTATGGCTACACCTTC; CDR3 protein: CASRGQGAPNYGYTF
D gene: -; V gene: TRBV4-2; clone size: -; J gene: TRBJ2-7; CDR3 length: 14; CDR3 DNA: TGTGCCAGCAGCCAAGTCCTCGGGGATGGCGAGCAGTACTTC; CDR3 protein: CASSQVLGDGEQYF
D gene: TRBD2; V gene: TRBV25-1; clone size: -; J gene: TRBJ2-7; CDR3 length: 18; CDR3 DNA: TGTGCCAGCAGTGGTGGACTAGCGGGAGGGCTTAGGATCTACGAGCAGTACTTC; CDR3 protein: CASSGGLAGGLRIYEQYF
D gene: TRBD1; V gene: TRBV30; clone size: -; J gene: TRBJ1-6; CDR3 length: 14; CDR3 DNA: TGTGCCTGGGGTCGGGACAGAAATAATTCACCCCTCCACTTT; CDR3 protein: CAWGRDRNNSPLHF
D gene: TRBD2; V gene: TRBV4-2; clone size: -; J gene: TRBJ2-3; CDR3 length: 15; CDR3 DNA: TGTGCCAGCAGCCAAGAAGGGACTACTCCAGATACGCAGTATTTT; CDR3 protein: CASSQEGTTPDTQYF
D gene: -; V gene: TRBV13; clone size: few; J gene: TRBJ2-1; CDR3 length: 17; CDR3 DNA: TGTGCCAGCAGCCAAACCGAGGGGGTTCGATCCTACAATGAGCAGTTCTTC; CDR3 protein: CASSQTEGVRSYNEQFF
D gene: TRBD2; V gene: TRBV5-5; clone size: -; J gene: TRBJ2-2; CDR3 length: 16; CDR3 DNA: TGTGCCAGCAGCCCATCCGGACGGGAGGTCTCCGGGGAGCTGTTTTTT; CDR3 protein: CASSPSGREVSGELFF
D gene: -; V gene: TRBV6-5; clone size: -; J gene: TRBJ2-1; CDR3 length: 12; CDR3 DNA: TGTGCCAGCAGCCGGAGTAGCAATGAGCAGTTCTTC; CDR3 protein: CASSRSSNEQFF
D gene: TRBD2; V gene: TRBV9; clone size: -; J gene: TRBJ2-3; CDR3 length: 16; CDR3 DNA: TGTGCCAGCAGCGTAGAGGGTAGCGGGAGCACAGATACGCAGTATTTT; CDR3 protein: CASSVEGSGSTDTQYF
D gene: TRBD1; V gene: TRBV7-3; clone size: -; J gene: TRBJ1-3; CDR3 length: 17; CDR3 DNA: TGTGCCAGCAGCTCGTCCGGACAGGGACGCTCTGGAAACACCATATATTTT; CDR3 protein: CASSSSGQGRSGNTIYF
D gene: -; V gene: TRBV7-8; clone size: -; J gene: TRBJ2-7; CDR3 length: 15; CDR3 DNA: TGTGCCAGCAGCTTATTTGCGGTTAGCTCCTACGAGCAGTACTTC; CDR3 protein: CASSLFAVSSYEQYF
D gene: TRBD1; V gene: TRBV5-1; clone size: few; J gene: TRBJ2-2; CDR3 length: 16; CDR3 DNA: TGCGCCAGCAGCCTTGCCGGGACAGGGTTGACCGGGGAGCTGTTTTTT; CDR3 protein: CASSLAGTGLTGELFF
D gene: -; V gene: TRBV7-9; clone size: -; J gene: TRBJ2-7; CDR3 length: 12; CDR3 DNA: TGTGCCAGCAGCTTCGGAGATACAGAGCAGTACTTC; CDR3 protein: CASSFGDTEQYF
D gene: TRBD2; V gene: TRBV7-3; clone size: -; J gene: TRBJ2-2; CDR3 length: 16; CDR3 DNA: TGTGCCAGCAGCCCATCCGGGACTAGTCCCACCGGGGAGCTGTTTTTT; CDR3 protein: CASSPSGTSPTGELFF
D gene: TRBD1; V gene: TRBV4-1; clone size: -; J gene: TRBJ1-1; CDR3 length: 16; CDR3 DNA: TGCGCCAGCAGCCAAGATGGGGACAGGGAGTCCACTGAAGCTTTCTTT; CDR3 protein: CASSQDGDRESTEAFF